This TCR beta chain was documented in a study of beta chain features in type 1 diabetes (dated by TCRdb to the late 2010s). Background on the whole study: Mean age, gender distribution, total cell number and subset yield did not differ between patients and healthy donors. Whereas all 30 or so donors provided naive and central memory subsets, regulatory and stem cell-like memory subsets were isolated from just 8 patients and about 8 healthy donors. The study compared TCRB repertoires of sorted circulating CD4+ T cell subsets between recently diagnosed type 1 diabetes patients and matched healthy donors. A total of over 90,000,000 sorted cells were examined across all samples, and a strong correlation was observed between cell number per subset and RNA yield.

The paper's findings and limits, for the study overall: PCR might favor shorter templates, but patient and control samples were amplified and corrected together, so any skew would affect both groups equally. Type 1 diabetes patients showed a moderate but significant shortening of TCRB CDR3 length in all four CD4+ subsets. HLA sub-analyses involved small numbers of individuals, so any influence of HLA type on TCRB rearrangement remained unresolved. Naive, central memory and regulatory TCRB repertoires appeared to be more alike among patients than among healthy donors. Because cDNA was sequenced instead of genomic DNA, highly expressing activated cells could be over-represented, though the groups showed no difference in activation or CD3 levels. Patients with type 1 diabetes made fewer insertions and deleted more nucleotides at VDJ recombination sites, implying thymic rearrangement abnormalities.

From each donor, a single peripheral blood sample of 90 to 150 mL on average was drawn into heparinised tubes. Naive, central memory, regulatory and stem cell-like memory CD4+ T cells were sorted on a BD FACSAria II using a panel including CD45RO, CCR7, CD25, CD127, CD95 and CD27. All sorted populations exceeded 98% purity. Right away, PBMCs were isolated by Lymphoprep density gradient centrifugation and were stained directly, with no culture step. So that batch effects would be minimized, each experiment stained and sorted samples in pairs, pairing one healthy donor with one patient. In the case of this clone: This receptor's antigen is unknown. Base-call qualities are not available, and no considerably larger clone is one nucleotide away.

The entire isolated RNA was reverse transcribed using the High Capacity cDNA Reverse Transcription Kit, and thus expressed TCRB transcripts were sequenced. Naive, central memory and regulatory T cell samples underwent deep immunoSEQ sequencing, averaging about 3.3 million total reads per sample. Sorted cells were lysed in RLT buffer, and RNA was extracted using DNase-treated RNeasy Micro or Mini kits according to cell number. Each cell subset was processed on its own to prevent cross-contamination, while patient and healthy donor samples were processed together. TCRB sequences were amplified from cDNA with the immunoSEQ multiplex PCR, producing 87-bp fragments spanning the CDR3 region. The amplicons were sequenced using the Illumina HiSeq platform. The original methods were these. PCR bias was corrected computationally using synthetic template baselines, and reads within Hamming distance 2 were collapsed, with unmergeable singletons discarded. By aligning reads against IMGT, V, D and J genes, CDR3 length, and insertions or deletions at six rearrangement sites were assigned. Clonotype counts were normalized to sorted cell number within each subset before computing true diversity and Gini coefficients with the tcR R package. The overlap coefficient, calculated on TCRB nucleotide sequences, was used to quantify repertoire sharing. Out-of-frame TCRB sequences from naive cells were analyzed as a proxy for the pre-selection repertoire. TCRdb re-hosts the immuneACCESS table, in-frame sequences only. Its copies lack some clones; in the studies checked, an unresolved V gene accounts for under half of them, and the cause for the rest is not known. V and J calls and clone size come straight from that table; D and trimming were deduced from the DNA. The sample data list a few hundred thousand clones, and 16% of these were observed just once. Clones ranked in the top ten supply approximately 0.086% of the sample.

Its CDR3 holds 15 amino acids, cysteine through phenylalanine. Left in the record is the CDR3 DNA by itself, 45 bases read in frame from the first base. Compared with germline, V lacks 4 bases and J lacks 3 bases; bases without a gene match: 7. As encoded in the germline V gene, CDR1 is LGHNA while CDR2 is YNFKEQ. This receptor was taken from a man aged 25 to 40 with type 1 diabetes. The rearrangement joined TRBV4-2 to TRBJ2-7, with TRBD1 matching 9 junction bases. The specimen sequenced was naive CD4+ T cells from blood. In light of the paper, this sample's cell subset or site label describes: true naive CD4+ T cells. The nucleotide sequence reads as follows: TGTGCCAGCAGCCCGACGGGACAGGGTTACTACGAGCAGTACTTC. This gives the protein CASSPTGQGYYEQYF.